Given below is one T cell receptor beta chain in context. The data derive from a study of technical replicates of blood from several donors. Trimming left V 2 bases short and J 1 base short, with 12 bases between. Germline V gene lookup returns CDR1 MDHEN and CDR2 SYDVKM. This CDR3 has 15 residues. Generated by immunoSEQ multiplex PCR, the TCRdb table keeps only in-frame clones and is missing some. The sample shows 95,000 or so clones, approximately 96% of them seen only once. Material: T cells isolated from PBMCs. The J gene is TRBJ2-7, the V gene TRBV28; D gene uncertain. This clonotype originated in a human donor in good health. In DNA, the CDR3 is TGTGCCAGCAGTTTACACAGCCTCTCATCCTACGAGCAGTACTTC. Amino acid sequence: CASSLHSLSSYEQYF. The whole variable domain, remainder taken from reference TRBV28 and TRBJ2-7, is DVKVTQSSRYLVKRTGEKVFLECVQDMDHENMFWYRQDPGLGLRLIYFSYDVKMKEKGDIPEGYSVSREKKERFSLILESASTNQTSMYLCASSLHSLSSYEQYFGPGTRLTVT.